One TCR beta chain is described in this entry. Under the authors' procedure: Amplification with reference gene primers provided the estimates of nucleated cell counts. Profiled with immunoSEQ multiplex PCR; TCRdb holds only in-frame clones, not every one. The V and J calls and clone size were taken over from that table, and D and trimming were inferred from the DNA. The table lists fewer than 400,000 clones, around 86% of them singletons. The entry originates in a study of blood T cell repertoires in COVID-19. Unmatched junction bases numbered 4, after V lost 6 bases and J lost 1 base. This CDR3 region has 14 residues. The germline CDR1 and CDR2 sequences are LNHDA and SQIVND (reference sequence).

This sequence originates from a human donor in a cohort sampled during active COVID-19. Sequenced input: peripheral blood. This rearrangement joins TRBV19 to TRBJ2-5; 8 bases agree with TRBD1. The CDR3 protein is CASSRGPFQETQYF. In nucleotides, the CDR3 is TGTGCCAGTAGCAGGGGGCCTTTCCAAGAGACCCAGTACTTC.